These 19 T cell receptor beta chains were sequenced from one sample in a study of T cells in Graves' hyperthyroidism and ophthalmopathy. TCR beta CDR3 sequences were amplified from RNA transcripts. A set of HTBI primers served as the primers for a first-round RT-PCR of the TCR CDR3. TCRdb independently ran MiXCR on the multiplex PCR reads; one entry per CDR3 protein. The sample yields around 300,000 distinct CDR3 sequences, around 22% seen once. The material sequenced was blood. These receptors were obtained from a man younger than 45 with Graves' ophthalmopathy.

This clonotype was seen many times. This chain connects TRBV11-2 to TRBJ2-2; D possibly corresponds to TRBD2 (5 bases). The CDR3 consists of 14 residues. Between the trimmed V and J ends, which lost 5 bases and 5 bases, there was a span of 12 bases. Germline V gene data show CDR1 as SGHAT and CDR2 as FQNNGV. This chain's CDR3 is CASSPSPGTGELFF. In nucleotides, the CDR3 is TGTGCCAGCAGCCCCTCTCCGGGGACCGGGGAGCTGTTTTTT.

V is TRBV19 and J is TRBJ2-7; D possibly corresponds to TRBD2 (5 bases). The CDR3 runs 13 residues. Germline lookup yields CDR1 LNHDA and CDR2 SQIVND (reference sequence). Between the trimmed V and J ends, which lost 5 bases and 2 bases, there was a span of 10 bases. CDR3 region: CASSERAAYEQYF. The CDR3 coding sequence is TGTGCCAGTAGTGAGAGGGCCGCCTACGAGCAGTACTTC.

J is TRBJ2-2 and V is TRBV30, with D possibly being TRBD2 (5 bases). This CDR3 region has 15 residues. V shed 3 bases and J shed 1 base, with 12 bases lying between them. Germline values: CDR1 GTSNPN, CDR2 SVGIG (reference sequence). CDR3 bases: TGTGCCTGGAGCGGGAAGGGTCGGAACACCGGGGAGCTGTTTTTT. It is translated as CAWSGKGRNTGELFF.

V usage is TRBV7-3 and J usage is TRBJ2-3, with D hard to call. Trimming removed 3 bases from V and 3 bases from J, with 10 bases in between. The CDR3 contains 14 residues. CDR1 and CDR2 from the germline V gene are SGHTA and FQGTGA. The CDR3 nucleotides are TGTGCCAGCAGCTTGCGGCAGGAGACAGATACGCAGTATTTT. Protein product: CASSLRQETDTQYF.

The J gene is TRBJ1-5, the V gene TRBV19; D gene unclear. The CDR3 extends over 15 amino acids. Trimming stripped 7 bases from V and 3 bases from J, with 16 bases between. Germline CDR1 reads LNHDA; CDR2 reads SQIVND (reference sequence). The CDR3 DNA reads as TGTGCCAGTACCATTGGATGGGGTCCCAATCAGCCCCAGCATTTT. Residues: CASTIGWGPNQPQHF.

As DNA, the CDR3 is TGCAGTGCTAGAGTAGGCGTGGCCCTCCACTTT. Its protein is CSARVGVALHF. The V call is TRBV20-1, the J call TRBJ1-6; D gene ambiguous. The CDR3 is made up of 11 amino acids. V was clipped by 1 base and J by 14 bases, with 9 bases between them. CDR1 is DFQATT and CDR2 is SNEGSKA in the germline V gene (reference sequence).

This chain's CDR3 is CASSYDRVLTEAFF. The CDR3 nucleotides read TGCGCCAGCAGCTATGACAGGGTCCTAACTGAAGCTTTCTTT. V gene TRBV5-1 combines with J gene TRBJ1-1, with TRBD1 identical over 7 bases. V was pared by 3 bases and J by 5 bases, with 7 bases of the junction left unmatched. Germline CDR1 and CDR2: SGHRS and YFSETQ. This CDR3 has 14 amino acids.

With respect to this clonotype: The junction differs from germline at one of its ends, possibly a read error. The chain couples TRBV20-1 to TRBJ2-5, with TRBD2 matching 9 bases. The germline V gene has CDR1 DFQATT and CDR2 SNEGSKA (reference sequence). The CDR3 runs 15 residues. CDR3 region: CSARGGSGGRETRYF. The CDR3, as DNA: TGCAGTGCTAGAGGTGGTAGCGGGGGAAGGGAGACCCGGTACTTC.

The V gene is TRBV20-1, the J gene TRBJ2-7; TRBD2 is a possible D gene (6 bases). The CDR3 consists of 16 residues. The germline gives CDR1 DFQATT, CDR2 SNEGSKA (reference sequence). V gave up 0 bases and J gave up 2 bases, with 17 bases separating them. The CDR3 bases are TGCAGTGCTAGAGAAAGGGGCCTAGCGTTCCCCTACGAGCAGTACTTC. Amino acids: CSARERGLAFPYEQYF.

This clonotype has more than one count but fewer than ten. V and J are TRBV27 and TRBJ2-3; 7 bases line up with TRBD2. This CDR3 region has 17 residues. Germline CDR1 and CDR2: MNHEY and SMNVEV (reference sequence). V trimming: 5 bases; J trimming: 3 bases; junction bases outside the gene matches: 14. The CDR3 loop is CASSPGFTSAPTDTQYF. In DNA form, the CDR3 reads TGTGCCAGCAGTCCCGGATTCACTAGCGCCCCTACAGATACGCAGTATTTT.

The rearrangement uses TRBV6-1 and TRBJ2-7, with D possibly being TRBD1 (8 bases). The CDR3 is 14 amino acids. V was pared by 5 bases and J by 6 bases, with 17 bases between. Germline CDR1 reads MNHNS; CDR2 reads SASEGT. CDR3 in amino acids: CASSSPDREGEQYF. The CDR3 nucleotides read TGTGCCAGCAGTTCACCGGACAGGGAGGGCGAGCAGTACTTC.

This clonotype was seen ten or more times. This rearrangement joins TRBV2 to TRBJ1-1, with D perhaps TRBD1 (5 bases). The CDR3 is made up of 14 amino acids. The germline V and J ends were trimmed by 2 bases and 11 bases, with 18 bases remaining between them. The germline V gene has CDR1 SNHLY and CDR2 FYNNEI. The CDR3 DNA sequence: TGTGCCAGCAGTGAAAGGGTAGACAGCCAGTTGGCTTTCTTT. The encoded protein is CASSERVDSQLAFF.

The chain has TRBV28 and TRBJ2-4, with 8 bases fitting TRBD2. Germline lookup yields CDR1 MDHEN and CDR2 SYDVKM. CDR3 length equals 13 residues. Trimming cost V 7 bases and J 8 bases; bases outside gene matches: 7. CDR3: CASILSGGDIQYF. The CDR3 nucleotides read TGTGCCAGCATACTCTCCGGGGGGGACATTCAGTACTTC.

The chain has TRBV5-1 and TRBJ2-5; D might be TRBD1 (5 bases). Deletions cut 0 bases from V and 4 bases from J, with 13 bases between. CDR1 is SGHRS and CDR2 is YFSETQ in the germline V gene. The CDR3 length is 15 residues. The CDR3 spells CASSLEGVGRETQYF. The CDR3 DNA reads as TGCGCCAGCAGCTTGGAAGGGGTTGGTAGAGAGACCCAGTACTTC.

This clonotype was detected many times. V is TRBV24-1 and J is TRBJ2-1, with 14 bases lining up with TRBD2. The CDR3 has 20 residues. The trim removed 7 bases at V and 4 bases at J, leaving 17 bases unmatched. Germline V gene lookup returns CDR1 KGHDR and CDR2 SFDVKD. The CDR3 region is CATSTLKRLAGGPGYNEQFF. The CDR3 DNA follows: TGTGCCACCAGCACACTTAAACGACTAGCGGGAGGGCCTGGTTACAATGAGCAGTTCTTC.

This clonotype was detected a few times. The J gene is TRBJ1-4, the V gene TRBV28; no definite D call. The CDR3 covers 12 residues. In germline, CDR1 is MDHEN, CDR2 SYDVKM. Trimming took 4 bases from V and 4 from J, leaving 4 bases between them. CDR3 amino acids: CASSSNNEKLFF. The DNA of the CDR3 is TGTGCCAGCAGTTCCAATAATGAAAAACTGTTTTTT.

This clonotype was observed at least ten times. J is TRBJ1-2 and V is TRBV28, with 7 bases aligning to TRBD1. The germline CDR1 and CDR2 sequences are MDHEN and SYDVKM. CDR3 length: 15 amino acids. Trimming at V came to 7 bases and at J to 4 bases, leaving 12 bases not matched to a gene. The CDR3 protein is CASTLSAGGSYGYTF. In nucleotides, the CDR3 is TGTGCCAGCACCCTCTCGGCAGGGGGTAGCTATGGCTACACCTTC.

This clonotype was seen at least ten times. The CDR3: CASSSYSGRHYEQYF. The CDR3 DNA follows: TGTGCCAGCAGCTCCTATAGCGGGAGGCACTACGAGCAGTACTTC. The rearrangement uses TRBV11-2 and TRBJ2-7, with 10 bases identical to TRBD2. Losses at the gene ends were 4 bases for V and 3 bases for J; bases not matched to a gene: 6. The CDR3 sequence is 15 residues long. The V gene's germline CDR1 is SGHAT and CDR2 FQNNGV.

In this sample, this clonotype turned up many times. This rearrangement joins TRBV6-1 to TRBJ2-2; 8 bases agree with TRBD2. Per germline, CDR1 MNHNS and CDR2 SASEGT. The CDR3 sequence is 15 residues long. The junction had 9 bases not matched to a gene; V was cut back by 8 bases and J by 4 bases. In nucleotides, the CDR3 is TGTGCCAGCTTTCCCGGGAGGGCTGGCACCGGGGAGCTGTTTTTT. Translated: CASFPGRAGTGELFF.